One and the same sample provided the 22 T cell receptor beta chains below, sequenced in a study of technical replicates of blood from a few donors. Generated by immunoSEQ multiplex PCR, the TCRdb table keeps only in-frame clones and is missing some. Among tens of thousands of clones listed, around 94% were seen once. The sample was T cells isolated from PBMCs. These receptors were collected from a human donor in good health.

The chain employs TRBV7-9 and TRBJ2-1; possibly TRBD2 for D (7 bases). In germline, CDR1 is SEHNR, CDR2 FQNEAQ (reference sequence). The V end lost 8 bases, the J end lost 5 bases, and 22 bases lay between the germline ends. This CDR3 comprises 16 residues. CDR3 coding DNA: TGTGCCAGCGTATTGACGTGGGGGGGCCAGGACAATGAGCAGTTCTTC. Its translation: CASVLTWGGQDNEQFF.

V gene TRBV29-1 combines with J gene TRBJ2-3, with 10 bases that match TRBD2. Germline lookup yields CDR1 SQVTM and CDR2 ANQGSEA. This CDR3 is 14 amino acids long. J lost 1 base, V lost 5 bases, and 3 bases had no gene match. The CDR3, as DNA: TGCAGCGTTAGCGGGAGGGCCGGCACAGATACGCAGTATTTT. Its translation is CSVSGRAGTDTQYF.

The V gene is TRBV7-9, the J gene TRBJ1-4; D not resolved. Germline V gene lookup returns CDR1 SEHNR and CDR2 FQNEAQ (reference sequence). The CDR3 runs 16 residues. V was clipped by 3 bases and J by 6 bases, with 17 bases between them. The DNA of the CDR3 is TGTGCCAGCAGCTTTACGGGGTTCAAGGGCTATGAAAAACTGTTTTTT. Translating it yields CASSFTGFKGYEKLFF.

The chain couples TRBV27 to TRBJ1-4; TRBD1 matches 7 bases. The trim removed 5 bases at V and 5 bases at J, leaving 5 bases unmatched. The CDR3 consists of 14 residues. Looked up from germline, CDR1 is MNHEY and CDR2 is SMNVEV (reference sequence). CDR3 sequence: CASSMGQSNEKLFF. The CDR3, as DNA: TGTGCCAGCAGTATGGGACAGAGCAATGAAAAACTGTTTTTT.

The rearrangement links TRBV5-1 to TRBJ1-2, with D unclear. The CDR3 is 12 amino acids. Germline CDR1 SGHRS, CDR2 YFSETQ. V was shortened by 4 bases and J by 4 bases, with 8 bases between the two germline ends. The CDR3 DNA is TGCGCCAGCAGCCCAGGATCCTATGGCTACACCTTC. Its translation: CASSPGSYGYTF.

This chain connects TRBV13 to TRBJ2-7; D uncertain. Looked up from germline, CDR1 is PRHDT and CDR2 is FYEKMQ (reference sequence). V gave up 2 bases and J gave up 6 bases, with 5 bases separating them. The CDR3 consists of 11 residues. The CDR3 here is CASSLNFEQYF. CDR3 coding DNA: TGTGCCAGCAGCTTAAACTTCGAGCAGTACTTC. The complete variable domain, with remaining parts taken from reference TRBV13 and TRBJ2-7, reads AAGVIQSPRHLIKEKRETATLKCYPIPRHDTVYWYQQGPGQDPQFLISFYEKMQSDKGSIPDRFSAQQFSDYHSELNMSSLELGDSALYFCASSLNFEQYFGPGTRLTVT.

The chain is built from TRBV7-8 and TRBJ2-7; possibly TRBD1 for D (8 bases). Germline V gene sequence: CDR1 SGHVS, CDR2 FQNEAQ. This CDR3 has 13 amino acids. V lost 1 base and J lost 6, with 10 bases in between. CDR3 sequence reads: CASSLDRGGEQYF. CDR3 nucleotides: TGTGCCAGCAGCTTAGACAGGGGGGGCGAGCAGTACTTC.

The chain links TRBV27 to TRBJ2-1; 16 nucleotides match TRBD2. The CDR3 extends over 21 amino acids. V trimming: 4 bases; J trimming: 8 bases; junction bases outside the gene matches: 20. From germline, CDR1 is MNHEY and CDR2 SMNVEV (reference sequence). The CDR3 sequence: CASSSLGTSGRASKSRYEQFF. As DNA, the CDR3 is TGTGCCAGCAGTTCCCTAGGGACTAGCGGGAGGGCTTCTAAGTCACGGTATGAGCAGTTCTTC.

The V gene is TRBV4-2, the J gene TRBJ2-7; 11 positions match TRBD1. Germline V CDR1 and CDR2: LGHNA, YNFKEQ. V was pared by 3 bases and J by 2 bases, with 21 bases of the junction left unmatched. This CDR3 has 21 residues. The chain's CDR3 is CASSHEALPRDRGFPPYEQYF. In nucleotides, the CDR3 is TGTGCCAGCAGCCACGAAGCCCTCCCTAGGGACAGGGGGTTCCCCCCCTACGAGCAGTACTTC.

The chain is built from TRBV19 and TRBJ2-1; 8 positions match TRBD2. V shed 5 bases and J 7 bases; nucleotides not matched to a gene: 16. Germline-derived CDR1 and CDR2 are LNHDA and SQIVND (reference sequence). CDR3 length: 17 amino acids. Here the CDR3 reads CASSLYSLAAIGNEQFF. DNA of the CDR3: TGTGCCAGTAGTCTTTACTCACTAGCGGCCATCGGGAATGAGCAGTTCTTC. Full variable domain (missing parts from reference TRBV19 and TRBJ2-1): DGGITQSPKYLFRKEGQNVTLSCEQNLNHDAMYWYRQDPGQGLRLIYYSQIVNDFQKGDIAEGYSVSREKKESFPLTVTSAQKNPTAFYLCASSLYSLAAIGNEQFFGPGTRLTVL.

The gene calls are TRBV7-8 and TRBJ1-2, with TRBD1 matching 7 bases. The CDR3 length is 12 residues. With 5 bases clipped from V and 6 bases from J, the junction kept 3 bases outside the gene matches. In germline, CDR1 is SGHVS, CDR2 FQNEAQ. Here the CDR3 DNA reads TGTGCCAGCAGCCCGGGGACAGATGGCTACACCTTC. Protein product: CASSPGTDGYTF. The entire variable domain, with the rest obtained from reference TRBV7-8 and TRBJ1-2, is as follows: GAGVSQSPRYKVAKRGQDVALRCDPISGHVSLFWYQQALGQGPEFLTYFQNEAQLDKSGLPSDRFFAERPEGSVSTLKIQRTQQEDSAVYLCASSPGTDGYTFGSGTRLTVV.

CDR3 sequence: CASGLAEYNEQFF. The CDR3 bases are TGTGCCAGCGGCCTAGCGGAGTACAATGAGCAGTTCTTC. This chain connects TRBV27 to TRBJ2-1; 7 bases are shared with TRBD2. CDR1 is MNHEY and CDR2 is SMNVEV in the germline V gene (reference sequence). The trim removed 8 bases at V and 4 bases at J, leaving 5 bases unmatched. CDR3 size: 13 residues.

The V and J genes are TRBV19 and TRBJ2-7; D is perhaps TRBD2 (6 bases). Germline V lookup: CDR1 LNHDA, CDR2 SQIVND (reference sequence). The V end lost 3 bases, the J end lost 0 bases, and 15 bases lay between the germline ends. The CDR3 totals 16 residues. CDR3 residues: CASSMMAAGSSYEQYF. The CDR3 bases are TGTGCCAGTAGTATGATGGCGGCGGGAAGCTCCTACGAGCAGTACTTC.

The rearrangement uses TRBV2 and TRBJ2-7; TRBD1 is a possible D gene (6 bases). Trimming took 7 bases from V and 0 from J, leaving 25 bases between them. The CDR3 consists of 18 residues. The germline gives CDR1 SNHLY, CDR2 FYNNEI. CDR3 DNA: TGTGCCAGCACTGATGGAGGTTTTTTAAGGACAGACTCCTACGAGCAGTACTTC. Translated: CASTDGGFLRTDSYEQYF.

This chain links TRBV2 with TRBJ2-7; maybe TRBD1 (6 bases). The CDR3 length is 14 residues. Germline V lookup: CDR1 SNHLY, CDR2 FYNNEI. Deletions cut 6 bases from V and 2 bases from J, with 14 bases between. The CDR3 nucleotides are TGTGCCAGCAGAACCGGGACATTGACCTACGAGCAGTACTTC. Translated, it gives CASRTGTLTYEQYF.

This chain's CDR3 is CASSLANRDQPQHF. The CDR3 DNA reads TGTGCCAGCAGCTTAGCGAATCGGGATCAGCCCCAGCATTTT. The chain links TRBV7-9 to TRBJ1-5; D unresolved. The CDR3 totals 14 residues. V shed 0 bases and J shed 5 bases, with 8 bases lying between them. Germline V CDR1 and CDR2: SEHNR, FQNEAQ (reference sequence).

V usage is TRBV5-6 and J usage is TRBJ2-1, with D unclear. The CDR3 length is 13 residues. Germline V gene sequence: CDR1 SGHDT, CDR2 YYEEEE. V lost 0 bases, J lost 9 bases, and 10 bases lay in between. CDR3 in DNA: TGTGCCAGCAGCTTGGCGGTTTCGGGTGAGCAGTTCTTC. This sequence encodes CASSLAVSGEQFF.

This chain links TRBV5-6 with TRBJ2-5, with 8 bases fitting TRBD2. CDR3 length: 14 residues. J was trimmed by 4 bases and V by 3 bases; bases with no gene match: 5. Looked up from germline, CDR1 is SGHDT and CDR2 is YYEEEE. The CDR3 DNA reads as TGTGCCAGCAGCTGGGGCCGGGGGGGAGAGACCCAGTACTTC. Translating gives CASSWGRGGETQYF. Looking up the rest from reference TRBV5-6 and TRBJ2-5 gives the full variable domain: DAGVTQSPTHLIKTRGQQVTLRCSPKSGHDTVSWYQQALGQGPQFIFQYYEEEERQRGNFPDRFSGHQFPNYSSELNVNALLLGDSALYLCASSWGRGGETQYFGPGTRLLVL.

The CDR3 coding sequence is TGTGCCAGCAGCTTTACAGGTGGCTACACCTTC. It codes for CASSFTGGYTF. This rearrangement joins TRBV11-2 to TRBJ1-2; tentatively, D is TRBD1 (5 bases). This CDR3 spans 11 amino acids. The V gene lost 3 bases and the J gene lost 7 bases, with 6 bases spanning the gap. CDR1 SGHAT and CDR2 FQNNGV come from the germline V gene. Together with reference TRBV11-2 and TRBJ1-2, the CDR3 gives the full variable domain: EAGVAQSPRYKIIEKRQSVAFWCNPISGHATLYWYQQILGQGPKLLIQFQNNGVVDDSQLPKDRFSAERLKGVDSTLKIQPAKLEDSAVYLCASSFTGGYTFGSGTRLTVV.

The chain carries TRBV9 and TRBJ2-2; TRBD1 aligns across 8 bases. The CDR3 extends over 16 amino acids. The junction had 2 bases not matched to a gene; V was cut back by 0 bases and J by 1 base. Germline CDR1 reads SGDLS; CDR2 reads YYNGEE. The CDR3 sequence: CASSVGGTGNTGELFF. CDR3 in DNA: TGTGCCAGCAGCGTAGGGGGGACAGGGAACACCGGGGAGCTGTTTTTT.

The V and J genes are TRBV6-1 and TRBJ2-1; TRBD2 agrees at 14 bases. Trimming removed 4 bases from V and 6 bases from J; junction bases left unmatched: 14. From germline, CDR1 is MNHNS and CDR2 SASEGT. CDR3 size: 19 residues. The CDR3 bases are TGTGCCAGCAGTGTACAGGGGAAGACTAGCGGGAGGGCCCCCAATGAGCAGTTCTTC. This translates into CASSVQGKTSGRAPNEQFF.

This sequence joins TRBV6-1 and TRBJ2-5, with a weak D call TRBD2 (6 bases). This CDR3 has 15 residues. CDR1 is MNHNS, CDR2 SASEGT, per germline. The V end lost 3 bases, the J end lost 4 bases, and 15 bases lay between the germline ends. CDR3 sequence (DNA): TGTGCCAGCAGTGATGGAATCGGGGGAGGAGAGACCCAGTACTTC. Amino acids: CASSDGIGGGETQYF.